The 25 T cell receptor beta chains listed next were all sequenced from one sample in a study of T cell changes during pregnancy in multiple sclerosis. Clones were read by immunoSEQ multiplex PCR, and TCRdb kept only the in-frame ones, dropping some. The table records about 40,000 clones, about nine tenths of them present only once. The material sequenced was CD4+ T cells from peripheral blood mononuclear cells, taken in the third trimester of pregnancy. The receptors were gathered from a female donor with multiple sclerosis, enrolled in a pregnancy study.

This clone was counted a single time. The chain uses TRBV6-5 and TRBJ2-1; 9 nucleotides match TRBD2. CDR3 length: 14 amino acids. From germline, CDR1 is MNHEY and CDR2 SVGAGI. Unmatched junction bases numbered 3, after V lost 2 bases and J lost 7 bases. DNA for the CDR3: TGTGCCAGCAGTTACGGCGGGAGGGGAAATGAGCAGTTCTTC. Its translation: CASSYGGRGNEQFF.

The J gene is TRBJ2-7, the V gene TRBV28; tentatively, D is TRBD2 (5 bases). CDR3 length: 13 residues. Trimming pared 6 bases from V and 2 bases from J, leaving 11 bases between. The germline CDR1 and CDR2 sequences are MDHEN and SYDVKM. The CDR3 sequence is CASRARRPYEQYF. CDR3 DNA sequence: TGTGCCAGCAGAGCCCGGAGGCCCTACGAGCAGTACTTC.

This chain links TRBV9 with TRBJ1-4; D gene uncertain. CDR1 and CDR2 from the germline V gene are SGDLS and YYNGEE. The CDR3 totals 17 residues. The V gene lost 0 bases and the J gene lost 0 bases, with 12 bases spanning the gap. The CDR3 DNA follows: TGTGCCAGCAGCGTAGGTTTGGCCAGCGCAACTAATGAAAAACTGTTTTTT. Protein sequence: CASSVGLASATNEKLFF. Complete variable domain (other parts from reference TRBV9 and TRBJ1-4): DSGVTQTPKHLITATGQRVTLRCSPRSGDLSVYWYQQSLDQGLQFLIQYYNGEERAKGNILERFSAQQFPDLHSELNLSSLELGDSALYFCASSVGLASATNEKLFFGSGTQLSVL.

The genes are TRBV6-1 and TRBJ1-1, with D perhaps matching TRBD1 (5 bases). The CDR3 sequence is 14 residues long. Germline CDR1 and CDR2: MNHNS and SASEGT. The V end lost 6 bases, the J end lost 4 bases, and 15 bases lay between the germline ends. CDR3 loop: CASRERGEVTEAFF. The CDR3 coding sequence is TGTGCCAGCAGAGAGAGAGGGGAGGTCACTGAAGCTTTCTTT.

The chain carries TRBV5-1 and TRBJ2-7, with 9 bases fitting TRBD1. Germline V gene sequence: CDR1 SGHRS, CDR2 YFSETQ. J lost 5 bases, V lost 4 bases, and 4 bases had no gene match. The length of the CDR3 is 13 residues. The CDR3 sequence is CASSRGQGNEQYF. The CDR3 DNA reads TGCGCCAGCAGCAGGGGACAGGGTAACGAGCAGTACTTC.

The CDR3 bases are TGCGCCAGCAGCGGGTGGGACATGAACACTGAAGCTTTCTTT. Its translation is CASSGWDMNTEAFF. The chain combines TRBV5-1 with TRBJ1-1, with D tentatively TRBD1 (6 bases). The CDR3 sequence is 14 residues long. Germline values: CDR1 SGHRS, CDR2 YFSETQ. V was shortened by 4 bases and J by 0 bases, with 10 bases between the two germline ends. Combining the CDR3 with reference TRBV5-1 and TRBJ1-1 gives the whole variable domain KAGVTQTPRYLIKTRGQQVTLSCSPISGHRSVSWYQQTPGQGLQFLFEYFSETQRNKGNFPGRFSGRQFSNSRSEMNVSTLELGDSALYLCASSGWDMNTEAFFGQGTRLTVV.

This chain joins TRBV27 and TRBJ2-3; 8 nucleotides agree with TRBD1. Germline lookup yields CDR1 MNHEY and CDR2 SMNVEV (reference sequence). V shed 2 bases and J 2 bases; nucleotides not matched to a gene: 3. The CDR3 runs to 15 residues. CDR3 protein: CASSLGRGLTDTQYF. The CDR3 DNA sequence: TGTGCCAGCAGTTTAGGCAGGGGGCTCACAGATACGCAGTATTTT.

The J gene is TRBJ2-1, the V gene TRBV5-4, with 10 bases fitting TRBD1. Unmatched junction bases numbered 4, after V lost 4 bases and J lost 0 bases. Germline V gives CDR1 SGHNT, CDR2 YYREEE (reference sequence). The CDR3 runs to 16 residues. Here the CDR3 reads CASSEDRGFSYNEQFF. The CDR3 DNA reads as TGTGCCAGCAGCGAGGACAGGGGGTTCTCCTACAATGAGCAGTTCTTC.

The chain combines TRBV15 with TRBJ1-4; 7 nucleotides line up with TRBD1. V lost 4 bases, J lost 3 bases, and 5 bases stayed unmatched. Germline loops: CDR1 LNHNV, CDR2 YYDKDF (reference sequence). The CDR3 contains 15 residues. CDR3 in amino acids: CATSTRQGSNEKLFF. DNA for the CDR3: TGTGCCACCAGCACCAGACAGGGCTCTAATGAAAAACTGTTTTTT.

The J gene is TRBJ2-4, the V gene TRBV5-1, with TRBD1 matching 11 bases. With V trimmed by 6 bases and J by 3 bases, 5 bases remained unmatched. The germline CDR1 and CDR2 sequences are SGHRS and YFSETQ. The CDR3 is made up of 15 amino acids. This chain's CDR3 is CASMDRGRFKNIQYF. Written as DNA, the CDR3 is TGCGCCAGCATGGACAGGGGGCGCTTCAAAAACATTCAGTACTTC.

This chain uses TRBV30 with TRBJ1-5; D gene unclear. The CDR3 is made up of 13 amino acids. Germline-derived CDR1 and CDR2 are GTSNPN and SVGIG (reference sequence). Between the trimmed V and J ends, which lost 2 bases and 4 bases, there was a span of 9 bases. The CDR3 DNA reads TGTGCCTGGAGTTCCGCTAAGAATCAGCCCCAGCATTTT. It encodes CAWSSAKNQPQHF.

The rearrangement uses TRBV2 and TRBJ1-4; the D gene is possibly TRBD1 (6 bases). CDR1 is SNHLY and CDR2 is FYNNEI in the germline V gene. The CDR3 covers 17 residues. Trimming shortened V by 0 bases and J by 3 bases, and 14 bases separated the two germline ends. CDR3 sequence: CASSEAGMGHPNEKLFF. In DNA, the CDR3 is TGTGCCAGCAGTGAAGCAGGGATGGGACACCCTAATGAAAAACTGTTTTTT.

The rearrangement links TRBV21-1 to TRBJ2-3; TRBD1 was called by the table and not checked on the DNA. TRBV21-1 is listed as a pseudogene. This CDR3 contains 17 residues. CDR3 DNA: TGTGCCAGCAGCAAAAAACTGGGCAGGGTCGGCACAGATACGCAGTATTTT. Its protein product is CASSKKLGRVGTDTQYF.

V gene TRBV5-1 combines with J gene TRBJ2-7; 7 bases agree with TRBD1. This CDR3 has 17 residues. Germline CDR1 and CDR2: SGHRS and YFSETQ. Trimming cost V 0 bases and J 0 bases; bases outside gene matches: 9. This chain's CDR3 is CASSLGRGRGSSYEQYF. The CDR3 DNA follows: TGCGCCAGCAGCTTGGGTCGCGGCAGGGGGAGCTCCTACGAGCAGTACTTC.

This chain joins TRBV10-1 and TRBJ1-1; possibly TRBD1 for D (5 bases). The CDR3 has 14 amino acids. V was shortened by 4 bases and J by 7 bases, with 16 bases between the two germline ends. Germline CDR1 is WNHNN and CDR2 is SYGVQD (reference sequence). The CDR3 DNA follows: TGCGCCAGCAGTGCTACAGGAAGGCGTAGTGAAGCTTTCTTT. This sequence encodes CASSATGRRSEAFF.

Only one count was recorded for this clone. The rearrangement links TRBV2 to TRBJ2-7; the D is unclear. The germline gives CDR1 SNHLY, CDR2 FYNNEI. Trimming pared 5 bases from V and 4 bases from J, leaving 18 bases between. This CDR3 has 15 amino acids. For the CDR3, the DNA is TGTGCCAGCAGTCAAACAGCTGTGGTAAGGTACGAGCAGTACTTC. It specifies CASSQTAVVRYEQYF.

This clone was counted a single time. The chain couples TRBV28 to TRBJ2-5, with 7 bases fitting TRBD2. V trimming: 5 bases; J trimming: 5 bases; junction bases outside the gene matches: 17. The germline CDR1 and CDR2 sequences are MDHEN and SYDVKM. This CDR3 has 17 amino acids. The CDR3 sequence is CASSPPEAGRARETQYF. The CDR3, as DNA: TGTGCCAGCAGTCCCCCGGAGGCAGGGAGGGCGAGGGAGACCCAGTACTTC.

The CDR3 loop reads CASSEGGGASSYEKAYNEQFF. The CDR3 DNA follows: TGTGCCAGCAGTGAAGGTGGGGGGGCCAGCAGTTACGAGAAAGCCTACAATGAGCAGTTCTTC. The chain has TRBV6-1 and TRBJ2-1; D may be TRBD2 (7 bases). The CDR3 length is 21 residues. V was cut by 1 base and J by 2 bases, with 27 bases left in between. Germline V CDR1 and CDR2: MNHNS, SASEGT.

The chain employs TRBV5-1 and TRBJ2-2, with 12 bases identical to TRBD2. The CDR3 consists of 16 residues. CDR1 and CDR2 from the germline V gene are SGHRS and YFSETQ. J gave up 4 bases and V 4 bases, and 5 bases lay outside the gene matches. In DNA, the CDR3 is TGCGCCAGCAGCCAGCTGACTAGCGGGGGCACCGGGGAGCTGTTTTTT. This encodes CASSQLTSGGTGELFF.

V gene TRBV30 combines with J gene TRBJ2-7, with 10 positions matching TRBD2. Germline assignment: CDR1 GTSNPN and CDR2 SVGIG (reference sequence). The CDR3 has 14 amino acids. Germline trimming cut 3 bases from V and 4 bases from J; bases unmatched to any gene: 6. The CDR3 DNA reads TGTGCCTGGAGGGCCAGCGGGAGGGGATACGAGCAGTACTTC. It is translated as CAWRASGRGYEQYF. The whole variable domain, filled in from reference TRBV30 and TRBJ2-7, reads SQTIHQWPATLVQPVGSPLSLECTVEGTSNPNLYWYRQAAGRGLQLLFYSVGIGQISSEVPQNLSASRPQDRQFILSSKKLLLSDSGFYLCAWRASGRGYEQYFGPGTRLTVT.

The CDR3 DNA is TGTGCCAGCAGCTTGACTAGCGGGAGTGCGGACATTCAGTACTTC. Amino acid sequence: CASSLTSGSADIQYF. The chain employs TRBV7-3 and TRBJ2-4, with 12 nucleotides matching TRBD2. CDR3 size: 15 residues. Per germline, CDR1 SGHTA and CDR2 FQGTGA. V gave up 3 bases and J gave up 8 bases; unmatched junction bases: 5.

The V and J genes are TRBV4-3 and TRBJ2-1; maybe TRBD2 (6 bases). The V gene lost 0 bases and the J gene lost 0 bases, with 15 bases spanning the gap. The germline V gene encodes CDR1 LGHNA and CDR2 YSLEER. This CDR3 has 18 residues. The CDR3 region has the DNA TGCGCCAGCAGCCAAGATGTTAGGGCTAGCGCCTCCTACAATGAGCAGTTCTTC. Its protein is CASSQDVRASASYNEQFF.

The gene calls are TRBV28 and TRBJ2-1; 14 nucleotides agree with TRBD2. This CDR3 is 17 amino acids long. V shed 6 bases and J 0 bases; nucleotides not matched to a gene: 4. Germline loops: CDR1 MDHEN, CDR2 SYDVKM. The CDR3 protein is CASRTSGRGSSYNEQFF. CDR3 DNA sequence: TGTGCCAGCAGGACTAGCGGGAGGGGAAGCTCCTACAATGAGCAGTTCTTC.

In its sample, this clone was seen a few times. The chain is built from TRBV7-9 and TRBJ1-1; D unclear. V was pared by 5 bases and J by 9 bases, with 16 bases between. The CDR3 spans 13 residues. The germline V gene encodes CDR1 SEHNR and CDR2 FQNEAQ (reference sequence). CDR3 bases: TGTGCCAGCAGCCGCCCGCGGCAGATAAAAGCTTTCTTT. Its protein product is CASSRPRQIKAFF.

The gene calls are TRBV19 and TRBJ2-5; D possibly corresponds to TRBD1 (6 bases). The CDR3 is made up of 15 amino acids. Germline V gives CDR1 LNHDA, CDR2 SQIVND (reference sequence). Trimming pared 7 bases from V and 5 bases from J, leaving 20 bases between. CDR3 amino acids: CASTLQGSEGETQYF. The CDR3 DNA is TGTGCCAGTACCTTGCAGGGGAGTGAGGGGGAGACCCAGTACTTC.